This T cell receptor (beta chain) was found in a study of long-term antiretroviral therapy in people with HIV. This clone has only one observation. Sequencing relied on immunoSEQ assay v3.0, run at survey level. The data were produced by immunoSEQ multiplex PCR, yet TCRdb's version contains in-frame clones alone and is incomplete. The data hold roughly 30,000 clones, with over 85% observed a single time. This sequence originates from a woman in her late teens or twenties with HIV. Sequencing used unsorted PBMCs, obtained 1.8 years after starting antiretroviral therapy.

The CDR3 DNA is TGTGCCAGCACCTCCCTAGGGGGATCAGATACGCAGTATTTT. The encoded protein is CASTSLGGSDTQYF. The chain is built from TRBV28 and TRBJ2-3; possible D gene TRBD1, 6 bases. The V gene's germline CDR1 is MDHEN and CDR2 SYDVKM. Trimming left V 7 bases short and J 4 bases short, with 15 bases between. This CDR3 has 14 residues.